This TCR beta chain was recovered during a study of blood T cell repertoires in COVID-19. Authors' analysis steps: Researchers report that nucleated cell counts were estimated from reference gene primer amplification. TCRdb's copy holds only in-frame clones and misses some; the assay was immunoSEQ multiplex PCR. V and J calls and clone size come straight from that table; D and trimming were deduced from the DNA. This table holds about 230,000 clones, roughly nine tenths found once. Trimming took 5 bases from V and 1 from J; bases not matched to a gene: 8. Per germline, CDR1 SGHRS and CDR2 YFSETQ. There are 15 residues in the CDR3.

V and J are TRBV5-1 and TRBJ2-7; 8 positions match TRBD1. Sequencing input: peripheral blood. The TCR was taken from a woman aged 18-30 years who had recovered from COVID-19. The CDR3 is CASRPTGGSSYEQYF. In DNA, the CDR3 is TGCGCCAGCAGGCCTACAGGGGGAAGTTCCTACGAGCAGTACTTC.